This T cell receptor (beta chain) was recorded in a study of T cell repertoires in cytomegalovirus infection. Whole-study findings and limits: Dominating the ex vivo response were TCR beta clonotypes that were CMV-specific and HLA-C-restricted.

Comment on this clonotype: Its antigen remains unknown.

One entry per CDR3 protein, called by TCRdb with MiXCR from the reads. The sample consists of around 130,000 distinct CDR3 sequences, roughly 9% of them appearing once. Sequenced material: PBMCs. The TCR sequence derives from a human donor in good health (CMV status not recorded). Some clones in this sample may be carry-over from other donors' samples.

In DNA form, the CDR3 reads TGTGCCAGCAGTCTCTTCCTCCGGGGGGCCTCTTACAATGAGCAGTTCTTC. Protein: CASSLFLRGASYNEQFF. This sequence joins TRBV2 and TRBJ2-1, with D perhaps TRBD2 (7 bases). The ends were cut back, 5 bases at V and 4 bases at J, with 21 bases in the middle. There are 17 residues in the CDR3. In germline, CDR1 is SNHLY, CDR2 FYNNEI.